This is a list of T cell receptor beta chains from one sample in a study of T-cell memory formation after mild COVID-19. TCRdb re-derived calls from the 5' RACE reads in MiXCR, one entry per CDR3 protein. There are fewer than 250,000 distinct CDR3 sequences in the sample; 15% to 17% occur only once, and 2% to 2.5% lies in the top ten. Sequencing was done on a sample of PBMCs or a T cell subset sorted from them (not recorded which). Receptors were obtained from an adult woman who had mild COVID-19 (a few samples of this study predate the infection). Cell type and time point are not known. CDR3s include the opening cysteine and the closing phenylalanine or tryptophan. The D gene is left open where the match is weak. Rows give clone size only sometimes, using once, few, many, or a class for an expanded clone.

.	TRBV15	TRBJ1-6	few	CATSRDGGNSPLHF	TGTGCCACCAGCAGAGATGGGGGGAACTCACCCCTCCACTTT
.	TRBV24-1	TRBJ2-7	many	CATSDFNEQYF	TGTGCCACCAGTGATTTCAACGAGCAGTACTTC
TRBD1	TRBV18	TRBJ2-6	many	CASSLKTGGSSGANVLTF	TGTGCCAGCTCACTTAAGACAGGGGGAAGCTCTGGGGCCAACGTCCTGACTTTC
.	TRBV7-9	TRBJ1-1	few	CASSLEGPRGTEAFF	TGTGCCAGCAGCTTAGAAGGCCCAAGGGGCACTGAAGCTTTCTTT
.	TRBV30	TRBJ1-1	few	CAWSRGTAAEAFF	TGTGCCTGGAGCCGGGGGACCGCCGCTGAAGCTTTCTTT
TRBD1	TRBV6-5	TRBJ1-4	.	CASSPDRGRREKLFF	TGTGCCAGCAGTCCGGACAGGGGAAGGCGTGAAAAACTGTTTTTT
TRBD2	TRBV12-3/TRBV12-4	TRBJ2-3	few	CASSRGTSGGTDTQYF	TGTGCCAGCAGTCGTGGGACTAGCGGGGGAACAGATACGCAGTATTTT
TRBD2	TRBV4-1	TRBJ2-1	many	CASSQGLAGASTYNEQFF	TGCGCCAGCAGCCAAGGACTAGCGGGGGCCTCGACCTACAATGAGCAGTTCTTC
TRBD1	TRBV24-1	TRBJ1-2	few	CATSDSDRDLGGYTF	TGTGCCACCAGTGATTCAGACAGGGACCTAGGGGGCTACACCTTC
.	TRBV15	TRBJ1-5	.	CATSKRTVSNQPQHF	TGTGCCACCAGCAAACGGACAGTTAGCAATCAGCCCCAGCATTTT